This T cell receptor beta chain was captured by sequencing in a study of identical twins. General study points: Modelling approaches yielded underestimates of out-of-frame TCR alpha sharing between monozygotic twins.

TCRdb re-analysed the 5' RACE reads in MiXCR, keeping a single row per CDR3 protein. The profile covers around 340,000 distinct CDR3 sequences, with roughly 9% appearing a single time and 8% to 10% taken by the ten largest. The CDR3 is made up of 16 amino acids. Germline CDR1 is SGHAT and CDR2 is FQNNGV. V was shortened by 5 bases and J by 1 base, with 14 bases between the two germline ends. Comments on this clonotype: Antigen specificity is unknown.

The chain carries TRBV11-2 and TRBJ2-2; D not certain. Input material: naive T cells sorted from blood. The sequence was collected from a woman aged 50 to 65 in good health. This chain's CDR3 is CASSMPGRLNTGELFF. DNA of the CDR3: TGTGCCAGCAGCATGCCCGGACGGCTGAACACCGGGGAGCTGTTTTTT. Based on the CDR3 plus reference TRBV11-2 and TRBJ2-2, the full variable domain is EAGVAQSPRYKIIEKRQSVAFWCNPISGHATLYWYQQILGQGPKLLIQFQNNGVVDDSQLPKDRFSAERLKGVDSTLKIQPAKLEDSAVYLCASSMPGRLNTGELFFGEGSRLTVL.